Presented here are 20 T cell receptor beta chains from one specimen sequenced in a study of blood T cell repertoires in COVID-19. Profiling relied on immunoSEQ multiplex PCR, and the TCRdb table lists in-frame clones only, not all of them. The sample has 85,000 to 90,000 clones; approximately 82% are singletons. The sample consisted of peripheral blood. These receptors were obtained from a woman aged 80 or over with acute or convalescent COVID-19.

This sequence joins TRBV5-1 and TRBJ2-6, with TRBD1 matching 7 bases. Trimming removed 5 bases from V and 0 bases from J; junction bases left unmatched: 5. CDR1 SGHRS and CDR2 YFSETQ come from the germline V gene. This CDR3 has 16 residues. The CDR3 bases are TGCGCCAGCAGAGGGACAGCGAGCTCTGGGGCCAACGTCCTGACTTTC. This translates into CASRGTASSGANVLTF.

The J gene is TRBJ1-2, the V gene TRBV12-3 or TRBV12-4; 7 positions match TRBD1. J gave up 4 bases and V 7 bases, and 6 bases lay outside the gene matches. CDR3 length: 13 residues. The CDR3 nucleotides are TGTGCCAGCAACCTCAGGGGGTCCTATGGCTACACCTTC. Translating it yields CASNLRGSYGYTF.

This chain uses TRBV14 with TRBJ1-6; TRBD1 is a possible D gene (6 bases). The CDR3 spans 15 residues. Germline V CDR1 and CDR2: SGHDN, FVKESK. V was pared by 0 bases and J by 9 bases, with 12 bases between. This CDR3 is CASSQDLTGISPLHF. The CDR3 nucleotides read TGTGCCAGCAGCCAAGATCTTACAGGGATTTCACCCCTCCACTTT.

DNA of the CDR3: TGTGCCAGCAGCGTAAAAAAGGGGGCTGCGGGCACAGATACGCAGTATTTT. This gives the protein CASSVKKGAAGTDTQYF. The chain combines TRBV9 with TRBJ2-3; 7 bases line up with TRBD1. This CDR3 is built from 17 residues. V shed 1 base and J 1 base; nucleotides not matched to a gene: 9. Germline values: CDR1 SGDLS, CDR2 YYNGEE.

As DNA, the CDR3 is TGTGCCAGCAGTTTATCTTACACATCTAACTATGGCTACACCTTC. Translated: CASSLSYTSNYGYTF. The gene calls are TRBV27 and TRBJ1-2, with unresolved D. Between the trimmed V and J ends, which lost 0 bases and 0 bases, there was a span of 8 bases. Germline CDR1 reads MNHEY; CDR2 reads SMNVEV (reference sequence). The CDR3 has 15 residues.

The CDR3 DNA is TGTGCCAGCAGCCCCCAGAGGGCAGATACGCAGTATTTT. Translation: CASSPQRADTQYF. The V call is TRBV5-6, the J call TRBJ2-3; TRBD2 might be the D (5 bases). The CDR3 is 13 residues long. The germline V gene has CDR1 SGHDT and CDR2 YYEEEE. V lost 4 bases to trimming and J lost 4 bases, with 10 bases between them.

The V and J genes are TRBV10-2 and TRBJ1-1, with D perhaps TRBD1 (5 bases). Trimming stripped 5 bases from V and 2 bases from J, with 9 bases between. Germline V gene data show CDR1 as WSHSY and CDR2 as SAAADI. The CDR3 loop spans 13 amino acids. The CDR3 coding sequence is TGCGCCAGCAGTTCCAGGGTTAACACTGAAGCTTTCTTT. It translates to CASSSRVNTEAFF.

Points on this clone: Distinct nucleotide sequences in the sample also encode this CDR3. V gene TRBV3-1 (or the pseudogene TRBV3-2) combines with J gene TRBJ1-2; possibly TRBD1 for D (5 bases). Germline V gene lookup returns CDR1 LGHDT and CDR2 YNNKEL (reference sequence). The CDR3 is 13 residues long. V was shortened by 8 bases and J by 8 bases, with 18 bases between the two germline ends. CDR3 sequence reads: CASARMEGVGYTF. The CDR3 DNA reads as TGTGCCAGCGCTCGTATGGAAGGGGTCGGCTACACCTTC.

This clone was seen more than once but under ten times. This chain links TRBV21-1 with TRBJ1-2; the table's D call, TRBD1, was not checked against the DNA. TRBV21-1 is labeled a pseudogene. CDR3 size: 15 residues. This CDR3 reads CASSIHRDINYGYTF. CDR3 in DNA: TGTGCCAGCAGCATCCACAGGGACATTAACTATGGCTACACCTTC.

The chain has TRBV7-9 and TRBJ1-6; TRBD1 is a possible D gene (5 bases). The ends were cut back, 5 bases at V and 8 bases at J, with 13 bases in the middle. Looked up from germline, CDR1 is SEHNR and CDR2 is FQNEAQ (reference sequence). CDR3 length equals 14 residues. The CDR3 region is CASSDTGPHSPLHF. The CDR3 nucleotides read TGTGCCAGCAGCGATACAGGTCCGCATTCACCCCTCCACTTT.

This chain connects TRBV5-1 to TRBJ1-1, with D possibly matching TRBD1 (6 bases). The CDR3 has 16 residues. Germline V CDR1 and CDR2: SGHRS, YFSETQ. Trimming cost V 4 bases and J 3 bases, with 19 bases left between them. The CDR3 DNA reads TGCGCCAGCAGCATAGGGGGTGGATCCCTTTACACTGAAGCTTTCTTT. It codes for CASSIGGGSLYTEAFF. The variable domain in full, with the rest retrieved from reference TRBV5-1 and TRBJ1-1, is KAGVTQTPRYLIKTRGQQVTLSCSPISGHRSVSWYQQTPGQGLQFLFEYFSETQRNKGNFPGRFSGRQFSNSRSEMNVSTLELGDSALYLCASSIGGGSLYTEAFFGQGTRLTVV.

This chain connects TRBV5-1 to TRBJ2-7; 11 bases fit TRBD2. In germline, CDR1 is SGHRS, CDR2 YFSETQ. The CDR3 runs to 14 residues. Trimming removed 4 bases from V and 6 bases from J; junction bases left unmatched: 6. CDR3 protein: CASSLGTSGAEQYF. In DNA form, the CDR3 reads TGCGCCAGCAGCCTAGGGACTAGCGGAGCCGAGCAGTACTTC.

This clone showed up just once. Here the CDR3 reads CASSPREGGGWGGNQPQHF. Here the CDR3 DNA reads TGTGCCAGCAGTCCCAGGGAAGGCGGCGGATGGGGTGGCAATCAGCCCCAGCATTTT. The chain couples TRBV5-5 to TRBJ1-5; weak D call: TRBD1 (5 bases). V lost 5 bases, J lost 2 bases, and 26 bases lay in between. The length of the CDR3 is 19 residues. Germline V lookup: CDR1 SGHKS, CDR2 YYEKEE (reference sequence). Complete variable domain (other parts from reference TRBV5-5 and TRBJ1-5): DAGVTQSPTHLIKTRGQQVTLRCSPISGHKSVSWYQQVLGQGPQFIFQYYEKEERGRGNFPDRFSARQFPNYSSELNVNALLLGDSALYLCASSPREGGGWGGNQPQHFGDGTRLSIL.

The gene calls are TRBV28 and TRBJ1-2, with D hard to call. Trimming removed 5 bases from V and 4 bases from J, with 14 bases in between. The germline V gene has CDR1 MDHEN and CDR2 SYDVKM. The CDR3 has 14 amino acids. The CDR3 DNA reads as TGTGCCAGCAGTCCCCAGGCCGACCTCTATGGCTACACCTTC. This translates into CASSPQADLYGYTF.

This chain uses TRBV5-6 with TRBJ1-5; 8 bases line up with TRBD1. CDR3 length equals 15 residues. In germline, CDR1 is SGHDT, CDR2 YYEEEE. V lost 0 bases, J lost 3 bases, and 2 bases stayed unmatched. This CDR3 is CASSLAGGANQPQHF. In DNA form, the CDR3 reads TGTGCCAGCAGCTTGGCAGGGGGCGCCAATCAGCCCCAGCATTTT.

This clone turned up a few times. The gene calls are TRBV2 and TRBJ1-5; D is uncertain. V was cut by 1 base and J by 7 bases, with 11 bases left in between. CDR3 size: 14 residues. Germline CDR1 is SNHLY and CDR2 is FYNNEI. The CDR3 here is CASSEGAPGQPQHF. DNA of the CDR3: TGTGCCAGCAGTGAAGGCGCCCCGGGACAGCCCCAGCATTTT.

The CDR3 loop reads CASVMDSPKTGELFF. CDR3 nucleotides: TGTGCCAGCGTGATGGACTCCCCTAAAACCGGGGAGCTGTTTTTT. The chain recombines TRBV6-5 with TRBJ2-2, with a tentative D call TRBD2 (5 bases). Germline V gene sequence: CDR1 MNHEY, CDR2 SVGAGI. The CDR3 runs to 15 residues. Trimming shortened V by 8 bases and J by 5 bases, and 18 bases separated the two germline ends.

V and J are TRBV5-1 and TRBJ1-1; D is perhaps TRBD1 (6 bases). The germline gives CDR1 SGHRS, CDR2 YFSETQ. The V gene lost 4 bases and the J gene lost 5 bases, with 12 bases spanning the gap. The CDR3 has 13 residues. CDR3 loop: CASSGGQRTEAFF. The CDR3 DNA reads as TGCGCCAGCAGCGGCGGACAGCGAACTGAAGCTTTCTTT.

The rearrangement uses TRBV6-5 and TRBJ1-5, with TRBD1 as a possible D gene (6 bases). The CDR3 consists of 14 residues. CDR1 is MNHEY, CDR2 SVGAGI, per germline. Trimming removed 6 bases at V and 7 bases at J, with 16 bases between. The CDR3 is CASRAAGGHQPQHF. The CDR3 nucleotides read TGTGCCAGCAGGGCCGCCGGGGGGCACCAGCCCCAGCATTTT.

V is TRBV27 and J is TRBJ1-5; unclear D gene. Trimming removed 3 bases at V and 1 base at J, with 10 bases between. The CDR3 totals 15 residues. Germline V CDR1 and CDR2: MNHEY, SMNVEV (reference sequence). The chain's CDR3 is CASSFREFSNQPQHF. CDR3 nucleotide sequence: TGTGCCAGCAGTTTTAGGGAGTTCAGCAATCAGCCCCAGCATTTT.